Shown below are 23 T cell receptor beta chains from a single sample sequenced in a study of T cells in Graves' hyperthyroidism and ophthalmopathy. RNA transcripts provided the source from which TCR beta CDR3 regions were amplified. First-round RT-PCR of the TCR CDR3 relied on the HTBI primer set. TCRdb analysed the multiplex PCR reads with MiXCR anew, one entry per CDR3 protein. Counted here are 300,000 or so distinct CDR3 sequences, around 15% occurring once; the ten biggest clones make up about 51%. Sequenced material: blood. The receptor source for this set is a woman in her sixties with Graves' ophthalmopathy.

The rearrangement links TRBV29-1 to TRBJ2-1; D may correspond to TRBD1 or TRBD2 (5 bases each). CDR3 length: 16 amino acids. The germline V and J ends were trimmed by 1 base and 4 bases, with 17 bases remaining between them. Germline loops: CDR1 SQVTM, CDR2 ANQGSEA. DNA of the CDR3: TGCAGCGTTGAAGGAGGAATGGGGACGGAATACAATGAGCAGTTCTTC. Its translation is CSVEGGMGTEYNEQFF.

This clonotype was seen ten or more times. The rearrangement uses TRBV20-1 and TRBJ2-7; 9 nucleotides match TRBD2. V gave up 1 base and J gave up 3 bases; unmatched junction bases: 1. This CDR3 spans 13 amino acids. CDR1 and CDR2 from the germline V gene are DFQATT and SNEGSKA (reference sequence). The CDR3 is CSARVSGSYEQYF. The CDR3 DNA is TGCAGTGCTAGAGTTAGCGGGAGCTACGAGCAGTACTTC.

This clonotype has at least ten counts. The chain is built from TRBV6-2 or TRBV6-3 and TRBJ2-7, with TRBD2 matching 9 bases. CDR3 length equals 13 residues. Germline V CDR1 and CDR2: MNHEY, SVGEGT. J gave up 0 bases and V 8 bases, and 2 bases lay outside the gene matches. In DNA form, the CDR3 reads TGTGCCAGCCTAGCGGGAAGCTCCTACGAGCAGTACTTC. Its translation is CASLAGSSYEQYF.

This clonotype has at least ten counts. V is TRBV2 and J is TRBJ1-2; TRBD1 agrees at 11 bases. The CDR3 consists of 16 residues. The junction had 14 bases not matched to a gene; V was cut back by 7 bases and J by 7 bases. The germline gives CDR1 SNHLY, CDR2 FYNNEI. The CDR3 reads CASTLIGQGAGGGYTF. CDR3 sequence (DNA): TGTGCCAGCACCCTAATCGGACAGGGGGCAGGAGGTGGCTACACCTTC.

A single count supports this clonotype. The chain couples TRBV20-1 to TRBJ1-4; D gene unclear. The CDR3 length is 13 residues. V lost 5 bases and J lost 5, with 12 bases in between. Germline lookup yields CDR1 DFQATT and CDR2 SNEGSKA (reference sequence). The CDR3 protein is CSAPSDKNEKLFF. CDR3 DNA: TGCAGTGCTCCCTCGGATAAAAATGAAAAACTGTTTTTT.

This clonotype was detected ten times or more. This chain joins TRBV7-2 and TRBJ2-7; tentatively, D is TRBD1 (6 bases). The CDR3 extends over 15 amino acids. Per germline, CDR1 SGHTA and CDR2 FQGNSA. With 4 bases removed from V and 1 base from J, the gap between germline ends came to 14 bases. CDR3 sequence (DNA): TGTGCCAGCAGCTCGTCCGGGACAAGTTCCTACGAGCAGTACTTC. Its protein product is CASSSSGTSSYEQYF. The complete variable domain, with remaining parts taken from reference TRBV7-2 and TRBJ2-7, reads GAGVSQSPSNKVTEKGKDVELRCDPISGHTALYWYRQSLGQGLEFLIYFQGNSAPDKSGLPSDRFSAERTGGSVSTLTIQRTQQEDSAVYLCASSSSGTSSYEQYFGPGTRLTVT.

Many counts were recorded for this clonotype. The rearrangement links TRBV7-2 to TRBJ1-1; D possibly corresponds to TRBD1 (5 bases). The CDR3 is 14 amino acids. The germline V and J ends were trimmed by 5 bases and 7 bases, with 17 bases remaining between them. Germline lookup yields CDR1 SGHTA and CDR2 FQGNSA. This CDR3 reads CASSLQRAGGEAFF. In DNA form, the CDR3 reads TGTGCCAGCAGCCTCCAAAGGGCTGGGGGTGAAGCTTTCTTT.

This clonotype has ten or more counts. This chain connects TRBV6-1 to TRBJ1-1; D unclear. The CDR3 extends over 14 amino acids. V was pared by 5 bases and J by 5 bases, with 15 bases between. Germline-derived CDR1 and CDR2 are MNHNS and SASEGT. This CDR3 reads CASSSRGSGTEAFF. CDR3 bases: TGTGCCAGCAGTTCCCGAGGCTCTGGGACTGAAGCTTTCTTT.

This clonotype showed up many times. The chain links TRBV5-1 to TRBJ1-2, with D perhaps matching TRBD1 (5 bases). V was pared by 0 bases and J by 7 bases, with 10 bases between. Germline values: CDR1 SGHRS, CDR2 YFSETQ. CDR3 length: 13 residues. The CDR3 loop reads CASSLESGTGYTF. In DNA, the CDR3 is TGCGCCAGCAGCTTGGAGTCCGGGACTGGCTACACCTTC.

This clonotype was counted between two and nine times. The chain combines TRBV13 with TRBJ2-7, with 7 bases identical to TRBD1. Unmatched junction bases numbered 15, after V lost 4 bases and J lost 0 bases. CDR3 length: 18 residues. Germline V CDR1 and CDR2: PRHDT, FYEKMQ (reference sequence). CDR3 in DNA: TGTGCCAGCAGCTCAGGGGGTGCCTCAGGGGGATTCTCCTACGAGCAGTACTTC. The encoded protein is CASSSGGASGGFSYEQYF.

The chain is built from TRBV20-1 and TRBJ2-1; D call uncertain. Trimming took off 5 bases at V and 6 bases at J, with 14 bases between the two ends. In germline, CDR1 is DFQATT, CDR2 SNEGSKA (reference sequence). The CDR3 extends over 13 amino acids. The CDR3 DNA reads TGCAGTGCTCACGAATGGGAATCCAATGAGCAGTTCTTC. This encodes CSAHEWESNEQFF.

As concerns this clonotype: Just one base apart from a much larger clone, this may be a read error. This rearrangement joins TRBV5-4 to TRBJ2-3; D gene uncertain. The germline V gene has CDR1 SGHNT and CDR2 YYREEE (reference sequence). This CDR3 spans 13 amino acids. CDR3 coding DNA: TGTGCCAGCAGCTCCTCGCCTTCAGATACGCGGTATTTT. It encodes CASSSSPSDTRYF.

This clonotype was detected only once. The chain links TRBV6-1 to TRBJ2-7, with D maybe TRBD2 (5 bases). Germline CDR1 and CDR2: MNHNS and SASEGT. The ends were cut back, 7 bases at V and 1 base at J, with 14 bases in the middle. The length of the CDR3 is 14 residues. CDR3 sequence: CASMRQSGSYEQYF. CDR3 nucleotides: TGTGCCAGCATGAGACAAAGCGGATCCTACGAGCAGTACTTC.

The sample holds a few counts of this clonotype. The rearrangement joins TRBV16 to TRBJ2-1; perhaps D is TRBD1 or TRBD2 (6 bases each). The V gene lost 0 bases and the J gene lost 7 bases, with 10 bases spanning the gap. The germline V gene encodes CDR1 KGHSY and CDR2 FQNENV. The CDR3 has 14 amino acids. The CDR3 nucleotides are TGTGCCAGCAGCCAATCAAGAGGGGGGAATGAGCAGTTCTTC. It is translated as CASSQSRGGNEQFF.

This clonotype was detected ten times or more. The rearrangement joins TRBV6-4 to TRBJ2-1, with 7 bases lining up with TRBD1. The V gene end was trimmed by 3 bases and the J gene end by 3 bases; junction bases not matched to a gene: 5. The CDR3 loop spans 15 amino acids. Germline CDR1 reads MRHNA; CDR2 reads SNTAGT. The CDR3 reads CASSEAGGDYNEQFF. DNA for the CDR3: TGTGCCAGCAGTGAAGCAGGGGGTGACTACAATGAGCAGTTCTTC.

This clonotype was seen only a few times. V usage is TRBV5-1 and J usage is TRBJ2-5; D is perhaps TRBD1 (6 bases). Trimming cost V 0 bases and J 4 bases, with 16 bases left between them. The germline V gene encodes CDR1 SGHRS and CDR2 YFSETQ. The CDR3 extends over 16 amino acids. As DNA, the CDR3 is TGCGCCAGCAGCTTGGCGGGACAACCCCAGACAGAGACCCAGTACTTC. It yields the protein CASSLAGQPQTETQYF.

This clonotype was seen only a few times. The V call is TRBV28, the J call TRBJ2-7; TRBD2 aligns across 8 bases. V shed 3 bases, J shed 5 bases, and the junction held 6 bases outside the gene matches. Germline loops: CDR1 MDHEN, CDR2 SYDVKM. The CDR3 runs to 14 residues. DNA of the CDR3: TGTGCCAGCAGTTTGCCCGGGACTAGGGACGAGCAGTACTTC. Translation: CASSLPGTRDEQYF.

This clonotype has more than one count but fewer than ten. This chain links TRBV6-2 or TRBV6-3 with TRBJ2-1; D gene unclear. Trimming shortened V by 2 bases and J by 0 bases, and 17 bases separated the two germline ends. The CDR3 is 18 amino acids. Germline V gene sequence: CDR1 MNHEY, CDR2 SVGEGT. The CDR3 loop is CASSYLLVVTSSYNEQFF. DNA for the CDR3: TGTGCCAGCAGTTACCTTCTGGTCGTGACGAGCTCCTACAATGAGCAGTTCTTC.

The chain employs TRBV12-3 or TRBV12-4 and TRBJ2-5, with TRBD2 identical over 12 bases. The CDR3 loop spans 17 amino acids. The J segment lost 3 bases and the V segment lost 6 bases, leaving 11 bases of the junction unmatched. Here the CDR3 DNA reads TGTGCCAGCAGCCCCCGGACTAGCGGGATAGGAAAAGAGACCCAGTACTTC. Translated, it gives CASSPRTSGIGKETQYF.

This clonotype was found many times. The CDR3 reads CASSFLQGPEAFF. CDR3 nucleotide sequence: TGTGCCAGCAGCTTCCTTCAGGGCCCTGAAGCTTTCTTT. The J gene is TRBJ1-1, the V gene TRBV3-1; a possible D gene is TRBD1 (5 bases). This CDR3 contains 13 residues. In germline, CDR1 is LGHDT, CDR2 YNNKEL (reference sequence). Trimming shortened V by 5 bases and J by 6 bases, and 13 bases separated the two germline ends.

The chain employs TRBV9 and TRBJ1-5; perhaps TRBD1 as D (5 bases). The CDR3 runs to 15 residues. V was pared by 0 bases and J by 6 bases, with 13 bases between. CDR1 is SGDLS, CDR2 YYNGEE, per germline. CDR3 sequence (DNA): TGTGCCAGCAGCGTAGAACCGGGGGAGGGTCAGCCCCAGCATTTT. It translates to CASSVEPGEGQPQHF. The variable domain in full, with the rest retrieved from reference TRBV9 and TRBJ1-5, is DSGVTQTPKHLITATGQRVTLRCSPRSGDLSVYWYQQSLDQGLQFLIQYYNGEERAKGNILERFSAQQFPDLHSELNLSSLELGDSALYFCASSVEPGEGQPQHFGDGTRLSIL.

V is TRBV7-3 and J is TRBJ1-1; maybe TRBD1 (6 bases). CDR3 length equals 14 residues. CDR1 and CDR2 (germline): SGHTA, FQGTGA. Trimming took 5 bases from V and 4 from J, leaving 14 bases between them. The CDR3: CASSPDDRSTEAFF. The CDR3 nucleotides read TGTGCCAGCAGCCCAGACGACAGGAGCACTGAAGCTTTCTTT.

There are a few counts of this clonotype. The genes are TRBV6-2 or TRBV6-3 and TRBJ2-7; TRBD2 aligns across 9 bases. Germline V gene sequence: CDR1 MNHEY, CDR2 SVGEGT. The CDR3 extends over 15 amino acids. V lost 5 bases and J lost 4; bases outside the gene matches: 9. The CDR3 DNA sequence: TGTGCCAGCAGTCCCGGGGGTAGCGGGAGATACGAGCAGTACTTC. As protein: CASSPGGSGRYEQYF.